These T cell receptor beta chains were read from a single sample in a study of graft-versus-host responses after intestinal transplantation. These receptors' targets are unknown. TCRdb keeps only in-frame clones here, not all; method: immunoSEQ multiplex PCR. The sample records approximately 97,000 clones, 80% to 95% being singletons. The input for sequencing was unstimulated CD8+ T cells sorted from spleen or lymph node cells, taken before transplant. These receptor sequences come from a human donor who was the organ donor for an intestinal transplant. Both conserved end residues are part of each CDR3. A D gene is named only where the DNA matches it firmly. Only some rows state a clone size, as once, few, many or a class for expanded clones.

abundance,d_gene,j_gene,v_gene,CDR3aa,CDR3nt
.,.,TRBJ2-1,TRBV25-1,CASSESLANEQFF,TGTGCCAGCAGTGAGTCGCTAGCCAATGAGCAGTTCTTC
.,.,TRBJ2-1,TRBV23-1,CASSPGLDYNEQFF,TGCGCCAGCAGTCCGGGACTCGACTACAATGAGCAGTTCTTC
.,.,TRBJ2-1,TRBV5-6,CASSHRAGSYNEQFF,TGTGCCAGCAGCCACCGGGCGGGATCTTACAATGAGCAGTTCTTC
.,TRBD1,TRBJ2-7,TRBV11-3,CASSFGQGYEQYF,TGTGCCAGCAGCTTTGGACAGGGCTACGAGCAGTACTTC
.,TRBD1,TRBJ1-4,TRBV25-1,CASSAHRGGNEKLFF,TGTGCCAGCAGTGCCCACAGGGGCGGGAATGAAAAACTGTTTTTT
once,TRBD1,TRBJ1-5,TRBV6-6,CASSYWGTDNQPQHF,TGTGCCAGCAGTTACTGGGGGACAGATAATCAGCCCCAGCATTTT
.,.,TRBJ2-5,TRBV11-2,CASSLDSSGYETQYF,TGTGCCAGCAGCTTAGATTCTAGTGGGTACGAGACCCAGTACTTC
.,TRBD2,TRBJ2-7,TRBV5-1,CASSLAVAGEDEQYF,TGCGCCAGCAGCTTGGCCGTAGCGGGAGAAGACGAGCAGTACTTC
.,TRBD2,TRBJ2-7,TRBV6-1,CASSEAGWTSGEREQYF,TGTGCCAGCAGTGAAGCGGGGTGGACTAGCGGGGAGCGGGAGCAGTACTTC
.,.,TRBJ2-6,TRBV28,CASSSSRGDTRSGANVLTF,TGTGCCAGCAGTTCGTCCCGGGGGGACACCCGCTCTGGGGCCAACGTCCTGACTTTC
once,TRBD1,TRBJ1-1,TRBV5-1,CASSPGTGRNTEAFF,TGCGCCAGCAGCCCGGGGACAGGGAGGAACACTGAAGCTTTCTTT
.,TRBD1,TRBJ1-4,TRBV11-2,CASSFTRGTNEKLFF,TGTGCCAGCAGCTTTACCAGGGGGACTAATGAAAAACTGTTTTTT
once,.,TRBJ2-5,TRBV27,CASAEYGNGETQYF,TGTGCCAGCGCCGAGTACGGGAACGGAGAGACCCAGTACTTC
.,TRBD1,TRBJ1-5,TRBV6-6,CASRDRGYQPQHF,TGTGCCAGCAGAGACAGGGGGTATCAGCCCCAGCATTTT
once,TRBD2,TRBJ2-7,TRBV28,CASSLVEGALAGGESYEQYF,TGTGCCAGCAGTTTAGTAGAAGGGGCTCTAGCGGGAGGCGAGTCCTACGAGCAGTACTTC
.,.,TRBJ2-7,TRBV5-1,CASSPPGYEQYF,TGCGCCAGCAGTCCTCCAGGCTACGAGCAGTACTTC
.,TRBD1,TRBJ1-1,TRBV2,CARTDSTGGSTEAFF,TGTGCCAGGACAGACTCGACAGGGGGGTCCACTGAAGCTTTCTTT
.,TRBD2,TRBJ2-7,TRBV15,CATSRDLSGGISYEQYF,TGTGCCACCAGCAGAGATCTGAGCGGGGGGATCTCCTACGAGCAGTACTTC
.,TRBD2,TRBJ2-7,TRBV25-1,CASSESASGNYEQYF,TGTGCCAGCAGTGAATCTGCTAGCGGGAACTACGAGCAGTACTTC
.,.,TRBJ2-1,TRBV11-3,CASRPTGYNEQFF,TGTGCCAGCAGACCTACAGGGTACAATGAGCAGTTCTTC
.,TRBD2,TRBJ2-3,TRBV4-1,CASSHTGLATDTQYF,TGCGCCAGCAGCCATACAGGACTAGCTACAGATACGCAGTATTTT
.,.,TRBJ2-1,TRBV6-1,CASSPTAPSESVF,TGTGCCAGCAGCCCGACAGCGCCCTCAGAGTCGGTCTTC
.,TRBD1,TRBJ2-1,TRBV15,CATSRDRAQMIEQFF,TGTGCCACCAGCCGGGACAGGGCCCAAATGATTGAGCAGTTCTTC
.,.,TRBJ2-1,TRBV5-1,CASRADNEQFF,TGCGCCAGCAGAGCGGACAATGAGCAGTTCTTC
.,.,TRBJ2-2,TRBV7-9,CASSSPIPLKPRGTGELFF,TGTGCCAGCAGCTCGCCTATCCCTCTTAAACCTCGGGGAACCGGGGAGCTGTTTTTT
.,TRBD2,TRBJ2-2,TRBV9,CASSPLISGGLTGELFF,TGTGCCAGCAGCCCACTTATTAGCGGGGGGCTGACCGGGGAGCTGTTTTTT
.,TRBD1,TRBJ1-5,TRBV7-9,CASSPGGGPQHF,TGTGCCAGCAGCCCAGGGGGAGGGCCCCAGCATTTT
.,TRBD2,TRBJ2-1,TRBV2,CASYGTRHNEQFF,TGTGCCAGCTACGGGACTAGGCACAATGAGCAGTTCTTC
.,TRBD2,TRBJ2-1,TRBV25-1,CASMSGRAYEQFF,TGTGCCAGCATGAGCGGGAGGGCCTATGAGCAGTTCTTC
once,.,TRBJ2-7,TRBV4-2,CASSQDRPGMLSSYEQYF,TGTGCCAGCAGCCAAGATCGCCCCGGGATGCTGAGCTCCTACGAGCAGTACTTC
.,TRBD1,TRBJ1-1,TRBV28,CASSYRTGPNTEAFF,TGTGCCAGCAGTTATCGGACAGGGCCCAACACTGAAGCTTTCTTT
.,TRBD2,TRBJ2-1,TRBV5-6,CASTFIGGGNNEQFF,TGTGCCAGCACCTTTATTGGGGGGGGAAACAATGAGCAGTTCTTC
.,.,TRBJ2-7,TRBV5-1,CASSFSGTTYEQYF,TGCGCCAGCAGCTTTAGCGGAACAACCTACGAGCAGTACTTC
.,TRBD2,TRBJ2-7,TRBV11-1,CASSLASGVGYEQYF,TGTGCCAGCAGCTTAGCTAGCGGGGTAGGCTACGAGCAGTACTTC
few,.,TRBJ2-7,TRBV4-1,CASSHMPIEDSYEQYF,TGCGCCAGCAGCCACATGCCCATCGAGGACTCCTACGAGCAGTACTTC
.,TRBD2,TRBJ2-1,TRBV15,CATSRDNSGGGNEQFF,TGTGCCACCAGCAGAGATAATAGCGGGGGGGGCAATGAGCAGTTCTTC
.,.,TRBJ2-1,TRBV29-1,CSLRNEFHLRQFF,TGCAGCTTACGCAACGAGTTCCATCTTCGGCAGTTCTTC
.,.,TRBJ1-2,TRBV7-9,CASSLVDSYYGYTF,TGTGCCAGCAGCTTAGTGGACAGTTACTATGGCTACACCTTC
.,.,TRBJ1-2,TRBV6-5,CASSYSAGLNYGYTF,TGTGCCAGCAGTTATTCGGCAGGACTTAACTATGGCTACACCTTC
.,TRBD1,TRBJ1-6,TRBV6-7,CASSRVSGQGHESYNSPLHF,TGTGCCAGCAGTCGGGTCTCGGGACAGGGCCATGAGTCCTATAATTCACCCCTCCACTTT
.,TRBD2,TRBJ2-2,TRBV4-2,CASSQEGLANTGELFF,TGTGCCAGCAGCCAAGAGGGACTAGCGAACACCGGGGAGCTGTTTTTT
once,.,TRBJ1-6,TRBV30,CAWTPGESNSPLHF,TGTGCCTGGACCCCAGGGGAAAGTAATTCACCCCTCCACTTT
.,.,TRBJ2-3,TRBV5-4,CASSHGSGTTDTQYF,TGTGCCAGCAGCCACGGTAGCGGAACCACAGATACGCAGTATTTT
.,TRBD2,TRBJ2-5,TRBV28,CASQTSSGGGETQYF,TGTGCCAGCCAGACTTCTAGCGGAGGCGGAGAGACCCAGTACTTC
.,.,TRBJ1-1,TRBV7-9,CASSLDAGGNTEAFF,TGTGCCAGCAGCTTAGATGCAGGTGGGAACACTGAAGCTTTCTTT
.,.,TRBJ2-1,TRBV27,CASSYTSSNEQFF,TGTGCCAGCAGTTACACCTCTAGCAATGAGCAGTTCTTC
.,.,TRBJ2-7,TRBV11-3,CASSLGSFGGDPTYEQYF,TGTGCCAGCAGCTTAGGCTCCTTCGGCGGGGACCCCACCTACGAGCAGTACTTC
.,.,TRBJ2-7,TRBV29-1,CSVEDRVYEQYF,TGCAGCGTTGAAGACAGGGTATACGAGCAGTACTTC